The 18 T cell receptor beta chains listed next were all sequenced from one sample in a study of blood T cells in healthy people across ages. Combining a sample-barcoded 5' primer with a J-beta primer mix, a second PCR ran for roughly 7 to 12 cycles. One entry per CDR3 protein, called by TCRdb with MiXCR from the 5' RACE reads. The table lists about 680,000 distinct CDR3 sequences, more than 40% of them singletons. Sequenced sample: blood. The origin of the receptors is a woman aged 55-75 years in good health.

This clonotype was recorded a few times. The V gene is TRBV11-1, the J gene TRBJ2-1; 7 bases are shared with TRBD2. Trimming removed 3 bases from V and 15 bases from J; junction bases left unmatched: 11. Germline CDR1 and CDR2: SGHAT and FQDESV (reference sequence). This CDR3 has 13 amino acids. CDR3 DNA sequence: TGTGCCAGCAGCTTTCTTCGGGAGGCCCCCCCGTTCTTC. Translated, it gives CASSFLREAPPFF. The full variable domain, completed using reference TRBV11-1 and TRBJ2-1, is EAEVAQSPRYKITEKSQAVAFWCDPISGHATLYWYRQILGQGPELLVQFQDESVVDDSQLPKDRFSAERLKGVDSTLKIQPAELGDSAMYLCASSFLREAPPFFGPGTRLTVL.

As to this clonotype: The germline gene is not matched at one end of the junction; a read error may be the cause. The rearrangement links TRBV6-5 to TRBJ1-1; D is unresolved. Germline V CDR1 and CDR2: MNHEY, SVGAGI. The CDR3 has 14 amino acids. This CDR3 is CASKNSNMNTEAFF. The CDR3 DNA is TGTGCTAGCAAGAACAGCAACATGAACACTGAAGCTTTCTTT.

The J gene is TRBJ2-3, the V gene TRBV3-1, with 10 bases identical to TRBD1. The CDR3 consists of 17 residues. V was pared by 4 bases and J by 1 base, with 8 bases of the junction left unmatched. Per the germline V gene, CDR1 is LGHDT and CDR2 is YNNKEL (reference sequence). The CDR3 DNA is TGTGCCAGCAGCCCCCTTCGACAGGGGGCGGGCACAGATACGCAGTATTTT. It encodes CASSPLRQGAGTDTQYF.

The V gene is TRBV10-3, the J gene TRBJ2-3; D is possibly TRBD1 (7 bases). Germline V gene sequence: CDR1 ENHRY, CDR2 SYGVKD. The CDR3 runs 15 residues. Trimming pared 0 bases from V and 6 bases from J, leaving 13 bases between. CDR3 coding DNA: TGTGCCATCAGTGAGTCAGGCAGGGGGGTCGATACGCAGTATTTT. This translates into CAISESGRGVDTQYF.

The chain links TRBV20-1 to TRBJ2-3; 8 positions match TRBD2. The CDR3 consists of 15 residues. With 2 bases clipped from V and 1 base from J, the junction kept 5 bases outside the gene matches. Germline V gene data show CDR1 as DFQATT and CDR2 as SNEGSKA (reference sequence). The CDR3 sequence: CSARKLADRTDTQYF. DNA for the CDR3: TGCAGTGCTAGAAAACTAGCGGATCGCACAGATACGCAGTATTTT.

The chain is built from TRBV20-1 and TRBJ1-2; the match to TRBD1 covers 9 bases. Germline V gene lookup returns CDR1 DFQATT and CDR2 SNEGSKA (reference sequence). The V segment lost 6 bases and the J segment 4 bases; nucleotides outside the gene matches: 12. CDR3 length: 15 residues. CDR3 region: CSAQAGTGSTYGYTF. The CDR3 bases are TGCAGTGCCCAGGCCGGGACAGGGTCGACCTATGGCTACACCTTC.

This chain links TRBV29-1 with TRBJ1-1, with D perhaps matching TRBD1 (5 bases). CDR1 and CDR2 from the germline V gene are SQVTM and ANQGSEA. The V gene lost 3 bases and the J gene lost 7 bases, with 12 bases spanning the gap. CDR3 length equals 12 residues. CDR3 coding DNA: TGCAGCGTTGAGTGGGAAAGGGGTGAAGCTTTCTTT. Translating it yields CSVEWERGEAFF.

This clonotype was counted between two and nine times. The V gene is TRBV20-1, the J gene TRBJ2-1; 11 positions match TRBD2. Trimming at V came to 5 bases and at J to 7 bases, leaving 7 bases not matched to a gene. The CDR3 has 14 amino acids. Germline CDR1 DFQATT, CDR2 SNEGSKA (reference sequence). In DNA form, the CDR3 reads TGCAGTGCTGAACTAGCGGGAGTTGTGAATGAGCAGTTCTTC. It translates to CSAELAGVVNEQFF.

The chain recombines TRBV27 with TRBJ2-3; 9 nucleotides agree with TRBD2. This CDR3 region has 16 residues. The V and J ends lost 4 bases and 2 bases, in that order; junction bases with no gene match: 7. Germline V gene data show CDR1 as MNHEY and CDR2 as SMNVEV (reference sequence). DNA of the CDR3: TGTGCCAGCAGTTCCTCGACTAGCGGATACACAGATACGCAGTATTTT. Translation gives CASSSSTSGYTDTQYF.

V and J are TRBV29-1 and TRBJ2-7; weak D call: TRBD1 (5 bases). The V end was cut by 2 bases, the J end by 5 bases, with 10 bases between. The CDR3 loop spans 12 amino acids. Germline values: CDR1 SQVTM, CDR2 ANQGSEA. CDR3 nucleotides: TGCAGCGTTGAAACAGGAGCAGACGAGCAGTACTTC. Residues: CSVETGADEQYF.

For this clonotype: The junction shows a germline mismatch at one end, possibly a read error. The chain links TRBV7-2 to TRBJ2-7; 11 nucleotides line up with TRBD1. Germline V CDR1 and CDR2: SGHTA, FQGNSA. This CDR3 has 17 residues. CDR3 nucleotide sequence: TGTGCCGGCAGTCGACACGGGACAGGGGGGAGCTCCTACGAGCAGTACTTC. Translating gives CAGSRHGTGGSSYEQYF.

In this sample, this clonotype turned up a few times. An end of the junction does not agree with germline; a read error may underlie this. The chain couples TRBV7-3 to TRBJ2-1; the match to TRBD2 covers 9 bases. Germline loops: CDR1 SGHTA, CDR2 FQGTGA. The CDR3 sequence is 15 residues long. CDR3 in amino acids: CASSLGLAGYTEQFF. The CDR3, as DNA: TGTGCCAGCAGCTTAGGGCTAGCGGGATACACTGAGCAGTTCTTC.

The chain employs TRBV5-1 and TRBJ2-1; 8 bases are shared with TRBD2. The J call is uncertain, as TRBJ2-7 better fits the DNA end. CDR3 length equals 16 residues. Germline CDR1 SGHRS, CDR2 YFSETQ. In DNA form, the CDR3 reads TGCGCCGTCTCAGTGTCCCCAGCGGGAGTGTCTAATGAGCAGTACTTC. Protein sequence: CAVSVSPAGVSNEQYF.

Only one count was recorded for this clonotype. CDR3 amino acids: CSVASGTGVGTGELFF. CDR3 sequence (DNA): TGCAGCGTTGCTTCCGGGACAGGGGTGGGCACCGGGGAGCTGTTTTTT. The rearrangement links TRBV29-1 to TRBJ2-2, with 10 positions matching TRBD1. CDR1 and CDR2 from the germline V gene are SQVTM and ANQGSEA. The V and J ends lost 4 bases and 4 bases, in that order; junction bases with no gene match: 9. The CDR3 totals 16 residues.

This chain connects TRBV29-1 to TRBJ2-1; 12 bases are shared with TRBD2. J was trimmed by 7 bases and V by 8 bases; bases with no gene match: 6. From germline, CDR1 is SQVTM and CDR2 ANQGSEA. The CDR3 is made up of 13 amino acids. CDR3 sequence reads: CSLTSGRSNEQFF. In nucleotides, the CDR3 is TGCAGCCTTACTAGCGGGAGGTCAAATGAGCAGTTCTTC.

This clonotype was recorded a few times. This chain connects TRBV7-2 to TRBJ2-7, with 7 bases that match TRBD2. The junction had 10 bases not matched to a gene; V was cut back by 4 bases and J by 1 base. CDR3 length: 16 residues. The germline CDR1 and CDR2 sequences are SGHTA and FQGNSA. The CDR3 sequence is CASSSEVWRGSYEQYF. The DNA for the CDR3 is TGTGCCAGCAGCTCAGAGGTGTGGCGGGGGTCCTACGAGCAGTACTTC.

The gene calls are TRBV30 and TRBJ2-7; D could derive from TRBD1 or TRBD2 (5 bases each). The J call may not be correct, given that the DNA end is closer to TRBJ2-4. Germline V gives CDR1 GTSNPN, CDR2 SVGIG (reference sequence). This CDR3 is 14 amino acids long. The CDR3 DNA sequence: TGTGCCTGGAGTGTGGGGGTCTCGGAAGGCATTCAGTACTTC. It is translated as CAWSVGVSEGIQYF.

This clonotype has just a few counts. The gene calls are TRBV29-1 and TRBJ2-1, with TRBD2 as a possible D gene (5 bases). The germline V and J ends were trimmed by 1 base and 4 bases, with 11 bases remaining between them. The CDR3 runs 14 residues. The germline gives CDR1 SQVTM, CDR2 ANQGSEA. The CDR3, as DNA: TGCAGCGTTGAAGTCAGCGGCGGATACAATGAGCAGTTCTTC. Its protein product is CSVEVSGGYNEQFF.